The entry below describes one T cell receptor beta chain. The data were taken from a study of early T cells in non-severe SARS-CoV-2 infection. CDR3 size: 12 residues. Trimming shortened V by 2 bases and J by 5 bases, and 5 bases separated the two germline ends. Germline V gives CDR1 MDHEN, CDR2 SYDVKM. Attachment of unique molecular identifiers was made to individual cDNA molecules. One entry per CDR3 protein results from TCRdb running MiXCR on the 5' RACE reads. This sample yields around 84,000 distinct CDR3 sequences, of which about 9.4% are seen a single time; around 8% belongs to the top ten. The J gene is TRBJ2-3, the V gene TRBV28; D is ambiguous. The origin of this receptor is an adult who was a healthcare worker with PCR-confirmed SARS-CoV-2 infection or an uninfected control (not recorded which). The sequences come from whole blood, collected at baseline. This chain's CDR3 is CASSLIRDTQYF. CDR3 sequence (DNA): TGTGCCAGCAGTTTAATACGAGATACGCAGTATTTT.